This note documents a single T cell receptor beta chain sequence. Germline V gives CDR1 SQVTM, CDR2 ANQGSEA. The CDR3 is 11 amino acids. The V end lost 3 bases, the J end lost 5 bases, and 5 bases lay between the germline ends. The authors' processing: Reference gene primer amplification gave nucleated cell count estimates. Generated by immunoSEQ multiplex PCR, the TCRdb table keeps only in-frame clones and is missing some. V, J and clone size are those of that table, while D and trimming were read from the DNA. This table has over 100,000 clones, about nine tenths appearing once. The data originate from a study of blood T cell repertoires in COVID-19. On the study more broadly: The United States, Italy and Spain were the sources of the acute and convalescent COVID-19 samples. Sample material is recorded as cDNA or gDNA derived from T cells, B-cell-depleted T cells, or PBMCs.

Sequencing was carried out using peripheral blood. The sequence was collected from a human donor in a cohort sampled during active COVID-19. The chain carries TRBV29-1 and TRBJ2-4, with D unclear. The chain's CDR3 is CSVDTENIQYF. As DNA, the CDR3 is TGCAGCGTTGACACGGAAAACATTCAGTACTTC.